One and the same sample provided the 18 T cell receptor beta chains below, sequenced in a study of tumor and adjacent non-tumor tissue in lung cancer. TCRbeta libraries were built with three rounds of nested PCR, modified from ARM-PCR. Via MiXCR, TCRdb re-called the multiplex PCR reads, giving one row per CDR3 protein. The sample consists of roughly 65,000 distinct CDR3 sequences, just under 60% of them appearing once. The template was RNA from unsorted bulk tissue. The sample taken for sequencing was lung tumor tissue. Every receptor here comes from a man aged 45 to 65 with non-small cell lung cancer.

As concerns this clonotype: This may be a read error, as it is one base from a much larger clone. This rearrangement joins TRBV6-5 to TRBJ2-3, with 11 bases identical to TRBD2. This CDR3 region has 15 residues. V lost 6 bases to trimming and J lost 5 bases; unmatched junction nucleotides: 7. Per germline, CDR1 MNHEY and CDR2 SVGAGI. The CDR3 here is CASSQTSGVGDTQYF. As DNA, the CDR3 is TGTGCCAGCAGCCAGACTAGCGGGGTGGGAGATACGCAGTATTTT.

This clonotype was observed a few times. The V call is TRBV5-1, the J call TRBJ1-2, with D maybe TRBD1 (5 bases). The CDR3 is 14 amino acids. Trimming took 2 bases from V and 7 from J, leaving 15 bases between them. The germline gives CDR1 SGHRS, CDR2 YFSETQ. The CDR3 is CASSFNWGAGGYTF. In DNA form, the CDR3 reads TGCGCCAGCAGCTTCAATTGGGGCGCCGGTGGCTACACCTTC.

The sample holds many counts of this clonotype. The rearrangement uses TRBV7-2 and TRBJ2-2, with unresolved D. The CDR3 runs 14 residues. The V gene lost 5 bases and the J gene lost 4 bases, with 11 bases spanning the gap. CDR1 and CDR2 from the germline V gene are SGHTA and FQGNSA. As DNA, the CDR3 is TGTGCCAGCAGCCCCCGCTTCAGCACCGGGGAGCTGTTTTTT. This encodes CASSPRFSTGELFF.

V gene TRBV28 combines with J gene TRBJ2-7; D perhaps matches TRBD2 (5 bases). This CDR3 spans 15 amino acids. V lost 6 bases and J lost 6, with 21 bases in between. CDR1 and CDR2 (germline): MDHEN, SYDVKM. The CDR3 region has the DNA TGTGCCAGCAGAGTCGAGGGAAGTAGCGTGTCCGAGCAGTACTTC. This sequence encodes CASRVEGSSVSEQYF.

Turning to this clonotype: The junction departs from the called germline gene at one end, perhaps through a read error. V and J are TRBV4-1 and TRBJ1-2; D gene uncertain. This CDR3 is 18 amino acids long. Looked up from germline, CDR1 is MGHRA and CDR2 is YSYEKL. For the CDR3, the DNA is TGCGCCAGCCGCCAAGGTCCACCCTATCCTGACTCTAACTATGGCTACACCTTC. Translated, it gives CASRQGPPYPDSNYGYTF.

This clonotype was found many times. The chain combines TRBV6-6 with TRBJ2-5; D gene uncertain. CDR3 length equals 14 residues. CDR1 MNHNY and CDR2 SVGAGI come from the germline V gene (reference sequence). Trimming removed 5 bases from V and 3 bases from J, with 13 bases in between. The CDR3 DNA reads as TGTGCCAGCAGTCGCCCCCCCGAAGAAGAGACCCAGTACTTC. It yields the protein CASSRPPEEETQYF.

Worth noting for this clonotype: At one end, the junction sequence differs from germline, possibly due to a read error. This chain uses TRBV6-6 with TRBJ2-4; the D gene is possibly TRBD1 (6 bases). This CDR3 has 17 residues. Germline V gene data show CDR1 as MNHNY and CDR2 as SVGAGI (reference sequence). CDR3 amino acids: CVSSQWGRTAHENIQYF. DNA of the CDR3: TGTGTCAGCAGTCAGTGGGGCAGGACAGCTCACGAAAACATTCAGTACTTC.

This clonotype was counted between two and nine times. The chain links TRBV28 to TRBJ1-5; TRBD1 matches at 10 bases. The CDR3 has 16 amino acids. Trimming removed 8 bases from V and 0 bases from J; junction bases left unmatched: 7. The V gene's germline CDR1 is MDHEN and CDR2 SYDVKM. The CDR3 DNA reads TGTGCCAGCCACACTCGGACAGGGGGTAGCAATCAGCCCCAGCATTTT. Its translation is CASHTRTGGSNQPQHF.

Concerning this clonotype itself: This may be a read error, as it is one base from a much larger clone. The CDR3 DNA reads TGTGCCTGGAGTATACTAGCGGGAGGTACCCACGAGCAGTACTTC. Residues: CAWSILAGGTHEQYF. The V gene is TRBV30, the J gene TRBJ2-7; 12 nucleotides align to TRBD2. This CDR3 comprises 15 residues. The J segment lost 5 bases and the V segment lost 2 bases, leaving 7 bases of the junction unmatched. The V gene's germline CDR1 is GTSNPN and CDR2 SVGIG (reference sequence).

The chain has TRBV29-1 and TRBJ2-5, with 10 positions matching TRBD2. CDR3 length: 14 amino acids. Germline assignment: CDR1 SQVTM and CDR2 ANQGSEA. V was clipped by 8 bases and J by 3 bases; unmatched bases: 9. As DNA, the CDR3 is TGCAGCATGTGGTTAGCGGGAGGAAAAGAGACCCAGTACTTC. It is translated as CSMWLAGGKETQYF.

Concerning this clonotype: This may be a read error: a much more frequent sequence differs by one nucleotide. The chain couples TRBV7-9 to TRBJ2-2; a weak D match, TRBD1 (5 bases). The V end was cut by 3 bases, the J end by 5 bases, with 16 bases between. The CDR3 runs 16 residues. Germline CDR1 and CDR2: SEHNR and FQNEAQ (reference sequence). CDR3 DNA sequence: TGTGCCAGCAGCTTCTTCAGGACATGGGTAACCGGGGAGCTGTTTTTT. Translation: CASSFFRTWVTGELFF.

Turning to this clonotype: The junction departs from germline at one end; a sequencing error may be responsible. The chain joins TRBV11-2 to TRBJ1-4; D is perhaps TRBD1 (6 bases). CDR1 is SGHAT, CDR2 FQNNGV, per germline. The CDR3 runs to 18 residues. CDR3 coding DNA: TGTGCTAGCAACCAGCCCGTTTGGGAACAGGGACTTAATGAAAAGCTGTTTTTT. It yields the protein CASNQPVWEQGLNEKLFF.

About this clonotype: An end of the junction differs from the germline gene, which may be a read error. This rearrangement joins TRBV29-1 to TRBJ2-3; weak D call: TRBD1 (6 bases). Germline CDR1 reads SQVTM; CDR2 reads ANQGSEA. There are 13 residues in the CDR3. CDR3 protein: CSVVRGGTDTQYF. In nucleotides, the CDR3 is TGCAGCGTTGTCAGGGGCGGCACAGATACGCAGTATTTC.

This clonotype was seen only a few times. The junction and the germline gene differ at one end; a read error may be behind it. This chain links TRBV4-1 with TRBJ2-3; tentative D call: TRBD2 (6 bases). Germline CDR1 is MGHRA and CDR2 is YSYEKL. The CDR3 consists of 19 residues. The CDR3 loop is CSSRPIRLGAVGSTDTQYF. DNA for the CDR3: TGCTCCAGCAGACCCATCCGACTAGGGGCGGTGGGTAGCACAGATACGCAGTATTTT.

This clonotype occurred many times. The chain carries TRBV6-5 and TRBJ1-5, with TRBD1 matching 7 bases. V trimming: 6 bases; J trimming: 2 bases; junction bases outside the gene matches: 4. In germline, CDR1 is MNHEY, CDR2 SVGAGI. The CDR3 is 14 residues long. CDR3 nucleotides: TGTGCCAGCAGCGACAGGGTCGGCAATCAGCCCCAGCATTTT. It is translated as CASSDRVGNQPQHF.

The sample holds many counts of this clonotype. The rearrangement uses TRBV4-1 and TRBJ1-5; the D gene is possibly TRBD1 (5 bases). The germline CDR1 and CDR2 sequences are MGHRA and YSYEKL. Trimming removed 0 bases at V and 1 base at J, with 10 bases between. The CDR3 contains 16 residues. In DNA, the CDR3 is TGCGCCAGCAGCCAAGATTTACGGGACAGCAATCAGCCCCAGCATTTT. It yields the protein CASSQDLRDSNQPQHF.

Notes on this clonotype: The junction departs from germline at one end; a sequencing error may be responsible. The chain joins TRBV14 to TRBJ2-1; no firm D call. Germline lookup yields CDR1 SGHDN and CDR2 FVKESK. The CDR3 sequence is 16 residues long. The CDR3 DNA reads as TGCGCCAGCAGCAAGAGAGTGGATCTTCTGTGGAATGAGCAGTTCTTC. It encodes CASSKRVDLLWNEQFF.

Worth noting for this clonotype: One end of the junction varies from germline; a read error may be responsible. V is TRBV28 and J is TRBJ1-3; D call uncertain. Germline V gene lookup returns CDR1 MDHEN and CDR2 SYDVKM. CDR3 size: 12 residues. The CDR3 bases are TGTGCCAGCAGTTCCAATTCAAACACCATACATTTT. Protein: CASSSNSNTIHF.